This T cell receptor (beta chain) was captured by sequencing in a study of blood T cell repertoires in COVID-19 (dated by TCRdb to the early 2020s). About the study as a whole: The collaborator samples originated in the United States, Italy and Spain and spanned the acute and convalescent phases of COVID-19. The prospective study material was composed of cDNA or gDNA derived from T cells, B-cell-depleted T cells, or PBMCs. Subjects who had been exposed to COVID-19, were actively infected with it, or had recovered from it provided the deeply sampled blood TCRbeta repertoires that made up the dataset. A freely available public database, intended as a resource for researchers studying the immune response to SARS-CoV-2, is where the repertoires were released. Samples came from the ongoing ImmuneRACE study (first 160 participants) plus 1,254 subjects from 6 global collaborators. Sample metadata almost always included a de-identified subject ID, COVID-19 status, age in years and sex. HLA class I and class II types, where available, came from metadata supplied by the sample provider rather than from assay-based typing.

A remark on this clone: The clone's antigen remains unknown. Per-nucleotide qualities are absent, and no much larger clonotype sits a single base away. Other DNA sequences of this sample code for an identical CDR3.

Enrolling through a virtual design, the prospective study's participants ranged in age from roughly 18 to 95 years and lived across more than 20 United States geographic areas. In the prospective study, participants were assigned to cohorts based on the clinical history participants reported in a screening survey and a study questionnaire. Recovered participants in ImmuneRACE Cohort 3 were defined as having two consecutive negative NP/OP PCR tests, clearance from a healthcare professional, or resolution of symptoms. Each participant in the prospective study had whole blood, serum and a nasopharyngeal or oropharyngeal swab collected by mobile phlebotomists. Additional blood draws and questionnaires over an approximately 2-month period could optionally be provided by prospective study participants. Blood samples from the prospective study were shipped frozen or at room temperature prior to DNA extraction.

TCRbeta CDR3 regions were amplified from genomic DNA using the immunoSEQ Assay, a bias-controlled multiplex PCR. As for the original processing: Nucleated cell counts per sample were estimated from amplification of reference gene primers within the assay. To quantify the absolute abundance of each unique TCRbeta CDR3 rearrangement, sequence reads were collapsed and filtered. For each sample, productive Simpson clonality was calculated as the square root of Simpson's diversity index over productive rearrangements. TCRdb obtained this table from immuneACCESS and retained in-frame rearrangements with V and J assigned. These tables miss some clones; where compared with another copy, unresolved V genes account for less than half of the shortfall, and the remainder is unexplained. V, J and clone size are those of that table, while D and trimming were read from the DNA. A total of about 190,000 clones appear in this sample, roughly 83% of them only once. Approximately 3% of the sample is taken by the ten largest.

Broader findings and caveats from the paper: The amount of clinical and demographic metadata varied by source and participant and was provided uncurated.

Sequencing was carried out using PBMCs or T cells enriched from blood (not recorded which). The clonotype originates from a woman aged 25 to 45 who had recovered from COVID-19.

The bases are TGTGCCAGCAGTCCAGGACAGGGGCCCTACGAGCAGTACTTC. This encodes CASSPGQGPYEQYF. This receptor chain uses TRBV27 and TRBJ2-7; TRBD1 fits 9 bases in the junction. The CDR3 starts with the cysteine, ends with the phenylalanine, and has 14 residues. Only the CDR3 part of the read is kept: 42 bases, read in frame from the first base. Sequences MNHEY (CDR1) and SMNVEV (CDR2) are obtained from the germline V gene (reference sequence). Clipping removes 5 bases from V and 2 bases from J, with 4 as the unmatched junction base count.